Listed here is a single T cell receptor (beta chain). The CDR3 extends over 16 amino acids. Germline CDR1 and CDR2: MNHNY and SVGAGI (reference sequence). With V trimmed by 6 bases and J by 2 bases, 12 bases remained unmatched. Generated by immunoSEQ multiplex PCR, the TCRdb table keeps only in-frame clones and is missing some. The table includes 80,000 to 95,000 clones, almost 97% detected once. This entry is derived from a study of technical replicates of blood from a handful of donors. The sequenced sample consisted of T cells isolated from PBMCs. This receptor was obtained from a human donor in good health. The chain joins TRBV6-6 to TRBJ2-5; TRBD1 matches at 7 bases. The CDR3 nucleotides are TGTGCCAGCAGCTATCCACCCGACAGGGTACAAGAGACCCAGTACTTC. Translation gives CASSYPPDRVQETQYF.